This T cell receptor (beta chain) was captured in a study of T cell responses to AZD1222 COVID-19 vaccine. Doses given second, at about 4 or about 12 weeks, were pooled. Concerning this clone: Its antigen is currently unknown.

V was pared by 6 bases and J by 6 bases, with 21 bases between. Germline CDR1 SNHLY, CDR2 FYNNEI. The CDR3 runs 15 residues. Method: immunoSEQ multiplex PCR; TCRdb's copy keeps in-frame clones and lacks some. The sample records some 74,000 clones, 70% to 90% being singletons. Points from the study as a whole: With dominance at 160-218 and 743-854, vaccine-associated CD4 TCRs spanned spike. The donor group comprised mostly white British people and more females; the analysis possibly underestimated clonal diversity.

Material: peripheral blood, obtained 28 days after the second AZD1222 dose. This TCR came from an adult who received the AZD1222 COVID-19 vaccine. The chain recombines TRBV2 with TRBJ2-7; no reliable D call. The CDR3 coding sequence is TGTGCCAGCAGGGCCATAGGGCGGACCACATCCGAGCAGTACTTC. It specifies CASRAIGRTTSEQYF. The entire variable domain, with the rest obtained from reference TRBV2 and TRBJ2-7, is as follows: EPEVTQTPSHQVTQMGQEVILRCVPISNHLYFYWYRQILGQKVEFLVSFYNNEISEKSEIFDDQFSVERPDGSNFTLKIRSTKLEDSAMYFCASRAIGRTTSEQYFGPGTRLTVT.